This T cell receptor (beta chain) comes out of a study of T cell responses to AZD1222 COVID-19 vaccine. Study findings and constraints: Baseline seropositivity characterized only 5 to 7 AZD1222 recipients. The donors showed a predominance of white British ancestry and of females, with possible underestimation of clonal diversity. Spike-specific TCR breadth and depth both grew after two AZD1222 doses.

Trimming removed 3 bases at V and 1 base at J, with 10 bases between. Germline V gives CDR1 ENHRY, CDR2 SYGVKD. There are 15 residues in the CDR3. Note on this clone: Its specificity is not known.

This table comes from immunoSEQ multiplex PCR, and its TCRdb copy is limited to in-frame clones, with some not included. The data show under 200,000 clones, approximately 92% seen once. The chain couples TRBV10-3 to TRBJ1-5; D gene unclear. The sample consisted of peripheral blood, taken on day 0 of AZD1222 vaccination. The origin of this receptor is an adult in good health. The CDR3 here is CAISDRGRSNQPQHF. The DNA of the CDR3 is TGTGCCATCAGTGATAGAGGCAGGAGCAATCAGCCCCAGCATTTT.